Listed below are T cell receptor beta chains from one sample, sequenced in a study of identical twins. TCRdb reprocessed the 5' RACE reads via MiXCR and lists one record per CDR3 protein. The sample yields some 250,000 distinct CDR3 sequences, 12% seen once. The sample was also reused in another study, on yellow fever vaccine responses in identical twins.

Sequencing input: memory (CD45RO+) T cells sorted from blood. The receptor source for this set is a young woman in good health. CDR3s include the opening cysteine and the closing phenylalanine or tryptophan. The D gene is left open where the match is weak. The size of a clone is reported for some rows only, either as once, few or many, or as a class for expanded clones.

d_call: TRBD1; clone_size: few; v_call: TRBV7-8; j_call: TRBJ1-1; cdr3_nt: TGTGCCAGCAGACTCGTGGACAGGGGGCGCGTTTACACTGAAGCTTTCTTT; cdr3_aa: CASRLVDRGRVYTEAFF
d_call: TRBD1; clone_size: .; v_call: TRBV4-1; j_call: TRBJ2-3; cdr3_nt: TGCGCCAGCAGCCAGGGGGACAGCGTCACAGATACGCAGTATTTT; cdr3_aa: CASSQGDSVTDTQYF
d_call: TRBD2; clone_size: few; v_call: TRBV20-1; j_call: TRBJ2-7; cdr3_nt: TGCAGTGCCAAACCGGGACTAGCGGGGGGGGTGCAGTACTTC; cdr3_aa: CSAKPGLAGGVQYF
d_call: .; clone_size: medium-sized; v_call: TRBV11-2; j_call: TRBJ2-1; cdr3_nt: TGTGCCAGCAGCTTGGATCCCAGCTCCTACAATGAGCAGTTCTTC; cdr3_aa: CASSLDPSSYNEQFF
d_call: .; clone_size: .; v_call: TRBV2; j_call: TRBJ2-1; cdr3_nt: TGTGCCAGCAGTGAAGGCAGGGCATTCAAGGAGCAGTTCTTC; cdr3_aa: CASSEGRAFKEQFF
d_call: .; clone_size: few; v_call: TRBV6-4; j_call: TRBJ2-3; cdr3_nt: TGTGCCAGCAGTGCCCCTAAAGATACGCAGTATTTT; cdr3_aa: CASSAPKDTQYF
d_call: TRBD2; clone_size: few; v_call: TRBV9; j_call: TRBJ2-7; cdr3_nt: TGTGCCAGCAGCGGACGGGACTACCACGAGCAGTACTTC; cdr3_aa: CASSGRDYHEQYF
d_call: TRBD1; clone_size: .; v_call: TRBV10-3; j_call: TRBJ2-2; cdr3_nt: TGTGCCCTCTTATCTACGGACAGGGGGAACACCGGGGAGCTGTTTTTT; cdr3_aa: CALLSTDRGNTGELFF
d_call: TRBD1; clone_size: few; v_call: TRBV28; j_call: TRBJ2-7; cdr3_nt: TGTGCCAGCAGCCCCGGGACAGGGCTCCACGAGCAGTACTTC; cdr3_aa: CASSPGTGLHEQYF
d_call: TRBD1; clone_size: once; v_call: TRBV20-1; j_call: TRBJ2-7; cdr3_nt: TGCAGTGCTAGGGATCCGACAGGGTCCCCCTACGAGCAGTACTTC; cdr3_aa: CSARDPTGSPYEQYF
d_call: .; clone_size: .; v_call: TRBV5-1; j_call: TRBJ2-2; cdr3_nt: TGCGCCAGCAGCTTGCCGGACAGAAACACCGGGGAGCTGTTTTTT; cdr3_aa: CASSLPDRNTGELFF